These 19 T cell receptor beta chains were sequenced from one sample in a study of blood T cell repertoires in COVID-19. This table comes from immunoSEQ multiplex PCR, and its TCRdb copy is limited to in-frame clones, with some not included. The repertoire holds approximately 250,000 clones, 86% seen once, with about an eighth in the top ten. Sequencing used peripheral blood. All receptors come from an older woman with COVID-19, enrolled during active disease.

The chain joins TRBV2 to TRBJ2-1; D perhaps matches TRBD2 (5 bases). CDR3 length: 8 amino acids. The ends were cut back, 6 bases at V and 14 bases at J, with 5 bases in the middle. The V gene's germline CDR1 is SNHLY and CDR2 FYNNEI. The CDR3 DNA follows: TGTGCCAGCAGGGAGGAGTTCTTC. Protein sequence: CASREEFF.

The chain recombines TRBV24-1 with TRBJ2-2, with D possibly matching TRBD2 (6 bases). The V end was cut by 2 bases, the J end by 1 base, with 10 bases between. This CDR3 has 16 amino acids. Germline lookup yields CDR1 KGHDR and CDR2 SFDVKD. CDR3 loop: CATSDSGELNTGELFF. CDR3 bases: TGTGCCACCAGTGATTCGGGGGAACTGAACACCGGGGAGCTGTTTTTT.

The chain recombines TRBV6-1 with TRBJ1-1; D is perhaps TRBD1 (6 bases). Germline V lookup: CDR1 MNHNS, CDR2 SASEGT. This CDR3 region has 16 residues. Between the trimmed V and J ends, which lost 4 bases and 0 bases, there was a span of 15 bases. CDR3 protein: CASSGSPGQLNTEAFF. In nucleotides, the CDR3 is TGTGCCAGCAGTGGGTCTCCCGGACAGCTGAACACTGAAGCTTTCTTT.

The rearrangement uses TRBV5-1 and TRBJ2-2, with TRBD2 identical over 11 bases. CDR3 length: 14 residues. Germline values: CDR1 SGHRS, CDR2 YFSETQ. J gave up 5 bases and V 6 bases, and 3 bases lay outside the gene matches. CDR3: CASTGLAVTGELFF. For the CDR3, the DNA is TGCGCCAGCACGGGACTAGCGGTTACCGGGGAGCTGTTTTTT.

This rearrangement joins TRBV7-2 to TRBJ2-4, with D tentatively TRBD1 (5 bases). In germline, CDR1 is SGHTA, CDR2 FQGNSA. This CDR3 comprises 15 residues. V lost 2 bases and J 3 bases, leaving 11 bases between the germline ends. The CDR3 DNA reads TGTGCCAGCAGCTTACAGGGTTTAGGCAAAAACATTCAGTACTTC. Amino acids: CASSLQGLGKNIQYF. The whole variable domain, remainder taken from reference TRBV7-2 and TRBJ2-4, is GAGVSQSPSNKVTEKGKDVELRCDPISGHTALYWYRQSLGQGLEFLIYFQGNSAPDKSGLPSDRFSAERTGGSVSTLTIQRTQQEDSAVYLCASSLQGLGKNIQYFGAGTRLSVL.

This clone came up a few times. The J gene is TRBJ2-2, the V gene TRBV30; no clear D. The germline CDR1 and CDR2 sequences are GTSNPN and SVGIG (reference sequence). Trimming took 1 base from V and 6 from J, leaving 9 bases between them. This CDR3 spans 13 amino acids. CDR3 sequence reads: CAWSASISGELFF. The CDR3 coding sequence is TGTGCCTGGAGTGCGAGTATCTCCGGGGAGCTGTTTTTT.

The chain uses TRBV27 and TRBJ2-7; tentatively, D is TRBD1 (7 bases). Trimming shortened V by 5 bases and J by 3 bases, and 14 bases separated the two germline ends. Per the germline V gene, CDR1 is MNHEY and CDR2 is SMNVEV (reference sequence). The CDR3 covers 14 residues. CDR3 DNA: TGTGCCAGCAGTGCCTCAGGGGGGCACTACGAGCAGTACTTC. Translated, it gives CASSASGGHYEQYF.

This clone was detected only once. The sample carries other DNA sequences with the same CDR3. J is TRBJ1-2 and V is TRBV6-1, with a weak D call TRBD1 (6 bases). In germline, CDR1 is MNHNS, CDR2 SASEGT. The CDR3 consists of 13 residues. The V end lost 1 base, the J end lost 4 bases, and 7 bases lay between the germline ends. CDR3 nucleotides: TGTGCCAGCAGTGAAGTGGACAGCTATGGCTACACCTTC. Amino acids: CASSEVDSYGYTF.

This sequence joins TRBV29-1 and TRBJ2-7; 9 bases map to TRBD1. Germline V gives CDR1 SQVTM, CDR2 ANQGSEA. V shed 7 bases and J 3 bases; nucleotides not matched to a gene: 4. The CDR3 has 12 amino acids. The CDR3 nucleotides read TGCAGCGCCCGGGACAGGGTCTACGAGCAGTACTTC. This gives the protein CSARDRVYEQYF.

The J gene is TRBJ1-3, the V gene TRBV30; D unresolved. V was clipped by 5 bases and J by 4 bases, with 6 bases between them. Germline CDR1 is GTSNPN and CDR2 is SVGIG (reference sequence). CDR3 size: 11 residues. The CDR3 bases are TGTGCCTGGGCCGGGGGAAACACCATATATTTT. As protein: CAWAGGNTIYF.

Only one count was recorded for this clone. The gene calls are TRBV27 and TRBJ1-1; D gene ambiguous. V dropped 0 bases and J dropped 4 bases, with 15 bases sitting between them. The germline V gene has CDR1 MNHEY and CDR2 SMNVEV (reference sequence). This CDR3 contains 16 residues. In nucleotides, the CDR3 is TGTGCCAGCAGTTTATCCACAGTGCGAAGTTCCACTGAAGCTTTCTTT. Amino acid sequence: CASSLSTVRSSTEAFF.

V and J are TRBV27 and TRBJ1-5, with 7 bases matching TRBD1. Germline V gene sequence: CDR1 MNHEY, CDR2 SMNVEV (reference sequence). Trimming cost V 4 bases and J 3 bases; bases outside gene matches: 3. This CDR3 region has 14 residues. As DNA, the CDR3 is TGTGCCAGCAGTTCGGACAGGATCAATCAGCCCCAGCATTTT. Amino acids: CASSSDRINQPQHF.

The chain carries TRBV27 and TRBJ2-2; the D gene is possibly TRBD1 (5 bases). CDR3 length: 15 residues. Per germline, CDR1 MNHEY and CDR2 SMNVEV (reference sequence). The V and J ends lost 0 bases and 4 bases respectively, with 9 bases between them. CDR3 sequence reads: CASSLSTGLTGELFF. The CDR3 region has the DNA TGTGCCAGCAGTTTATCCACAGGCCTCACCGGGGAGCTGTTTTTT.

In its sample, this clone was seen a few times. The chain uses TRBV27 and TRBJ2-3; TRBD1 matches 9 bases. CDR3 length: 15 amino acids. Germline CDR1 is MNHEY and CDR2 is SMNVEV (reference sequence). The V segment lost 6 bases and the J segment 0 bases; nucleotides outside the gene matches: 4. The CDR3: CASRWDRASTDTQYF. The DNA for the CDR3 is TGTGCCAGCAGGTGGGACAGGGCTAGCACAGATACGCAGTATTTT.

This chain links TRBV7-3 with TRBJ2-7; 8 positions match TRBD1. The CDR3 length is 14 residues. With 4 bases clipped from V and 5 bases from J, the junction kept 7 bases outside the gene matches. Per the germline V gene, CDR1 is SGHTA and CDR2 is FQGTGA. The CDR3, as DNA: TGTGCCAGCAGCTCCGGGACAGGTTTGAACGAGCAGTACTTC. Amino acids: CASSSGTGLNEQYF.

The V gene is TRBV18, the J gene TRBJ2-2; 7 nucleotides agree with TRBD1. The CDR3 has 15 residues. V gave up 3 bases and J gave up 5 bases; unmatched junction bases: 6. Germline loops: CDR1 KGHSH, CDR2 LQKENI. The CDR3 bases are TGTGCCAGCTCACCGGTCGGGACAGAAACCGGGGAGCTGTTTTTT. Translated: CASSPVGTETGELFF.

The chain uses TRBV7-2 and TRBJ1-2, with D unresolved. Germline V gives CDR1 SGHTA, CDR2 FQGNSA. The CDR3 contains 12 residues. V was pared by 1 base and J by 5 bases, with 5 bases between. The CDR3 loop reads CASSLERYGYTF. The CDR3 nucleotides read TGTGCCAGCAGCTTAGAGCGGTATGGCTACACCTTC.

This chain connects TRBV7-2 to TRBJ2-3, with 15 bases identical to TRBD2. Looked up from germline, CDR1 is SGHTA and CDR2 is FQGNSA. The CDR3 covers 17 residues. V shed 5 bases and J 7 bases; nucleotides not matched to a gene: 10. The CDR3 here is CASSPGTSGGFRNTQYF. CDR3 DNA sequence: TGTGCCAGCAGCCCCGGGACTAGCGGGGGGTTCAGAAATACGCAGTATTTT. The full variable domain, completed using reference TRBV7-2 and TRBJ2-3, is GAGVSQSPSNKVTEKGKDVELRCDPISGHTALYWYRQSLGQGLEFLIYFQGNSAPDKSGLPSDRFSAERTGGSVSTLTIQRTQQEDSAVYLCASSPGTSGGFRNTQYFGPGTRLTVL.

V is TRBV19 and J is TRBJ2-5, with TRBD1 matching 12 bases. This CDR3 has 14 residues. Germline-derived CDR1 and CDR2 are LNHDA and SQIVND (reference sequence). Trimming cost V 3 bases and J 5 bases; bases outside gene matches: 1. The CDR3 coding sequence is TGTGCCAGTAGTATGGGGACAGGGGGCGAGACCCAGTACTTC. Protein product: CASSMGTGGETQYF.